The rows below give T cell receptor beta chains drawn from one sample of a study of blood T cell repertoires in COVID-19. Profiling relied on immunoSEQ multiplex PCR, and the TCRdb table lists in-frame clones only, not all of them. The repertoire holds around 250,000 clones, with around four fifths as singletons. The specimen was peripheral blood. These receptors were collected from a man aged 25-45 years who had recovered from COVID-19. The CDR3 runs from the conserved cysteine through the conserved F or W. A D gene is named only where the DNA matches it firmly. Clone sizes are given selectively: once, few, many, or a class where the clone is expanded.

j_gene: TRBJ1-2
v_gene: TRBV2
abundance: once
d_gene: -
CDR3aa: CASVYTDGYTF
CDR3nt: TGTGCCAGCGTTTACACAGATGGCTACACCTTC

j_gene: TRBJ2-1
v_gene: TRBV7-9
abundance: -
d_gene: TRBD1
CDR3aa: CASSLGGQINEQFF
CDR3nt: TGTGCCAGCAGCTTAGGGGGACAGATCAATGAGCAGTTCTTC

j_gene: TRBJ2-5
v_gene: TRBV4-1
abundance: -
d_gene: -
CDR3aa: CASSQEEGPETQYF
CDR3nt: TGCGCCAGCAGCCAAGAGGAGGGACCGGAGACCCAGTACTTC

j_gene: TRBJ1-5
v_gene: TRBV5-1
abundance: -
d_gene: -
CDR3aa: CASSPRQDNQPQHF
CDR3nt: TGCGCCAGCAGCCCCCGACAGGACAATCAGCCCCAGCATTTT

j_gene: TRBJ2-4
v_gene: TRBV7-8
abundance: -
d_gene: -
CDR3aa: CASSPMGQAKNIQYF
CDR3nt: TGTGCCAGCAGCCCCATGGGGCAAGCCAAAAACATTCAGTACTTC

j_gene: TRBJ1-5
v_gene: TRBV4-1
abundance: few
d_gene: TRBD1
CDR3aa: CASSHDRGSQPQHF
CDR3nt: TGCGCCAGCAGCCACGACAGGGGATCTCAGCCCCAGCATTTT

j_gene: TRBJ2-1
v_gene: TRBV2
abundance: once
d_gene: -
CDR3aa: CASILTGLFSYNEQFF
CDR3nt: TGTGCCAGCATCCTGACAGGCTTGTTTTCCTACAATGAGCAGTTCTTC

j_gene: TRBJ2-1
v_gene: TRBV5-5
abundance: -
d_gene: TRBD1
CDR3aa: CASSSTGTDYNEQFF
CDR3nt: TGTGCCAGCAGCTCGACCGGGACAGACTACAATGAGCAGTTCTTC

j_gene: TRBJ1-2
v_gene: TRBV28
abundance: -
d_gene: TRBD1
CDR3aa: CASSQGDRGKYGYTF
CDR3nt: TGTGCCAGCAGCCAAGGTGACAGGGGCAAATATGGCTACACCTTC

j_gene: TRBJ1-1
v_gene: TRBV12-3/TRBV12-4
abundance: -
d_gene: -
CDR3aa: CASSYFGQTEAFF
CDR3nt: TGTGCCAGCAGTTACTTCGGACAGACTGAAGCTTTCTTT

j_gene: TRBJ2-1
v_gene: TRBV6-2/TRBV6-3
abundance: -
d_gene: -
CDR3aa: CASSLDKPRRNEQFF
CDR3nt: TGTGCCAGCAGTTTAGACAAGCCTCGCCGAAATGAGCAGTTCTTC

j_gene: TRBJ2-1
v_gene: TRBV20-1
abundance: once
d_gene: -
CDR3aa: CSASQQGAGRYNEQFF
CDR3nt: TGCAGTGCTAGTCAACAAGGGGCAGGGCGGTACAATGAGCAGTTCTTC

j_gene: TRBJ1-2
v_gene: TRBV9
abundance: -
d_gene: -
CDR3aa: CASSAFRGRRLSYGYTF
CDR3nt: TGTGCCAGCAGCGCATTCAGGGGACGCCGACTGAGCTATGGCTACACCTTC

j_gene: TRBJ1-2
v_gene: TRBV7-2
abundance: -
d_gene: -
CDR3aa: CASSPGSHGYTF
CDR3nt: TGTGCCAGCAGCCCAGGATCCCATGGCTACACCTTC

j_gene: TRBJ2-1
v_gene: TRBV9
abundance: -
d_gene: TRBD2
CDR3aa: CASSGGLAEANEQFF
CDR3nt: TGTGCCAGCAGCGGGGGACTAGCGGAGGCAAATGAGCAGTTCTTC

j_gene: TRBJ2-1
v_gene: TRBV7-3
abundance: -
d_gene: TRBD1
CDR3aa: CASSLYRGGFNEQFF
CDR3nt: TGTGCCAGCAGCTTATACAGGGGCGGGTTCAATGAGCAGTTCTTC

j_gene: TRBJ1-5
v_gene: TRBV5-1
abundance: -
d_gene: -
CDR3aa: CASSCRGSDLQGCDQPQHF
CDR3nt: TGCGCCAGCAGCTGTCGGGGGTCGGATTTGCAGGGATGTGATCAGCCCCAGCATTTT

j_gene: TRBJ2-1
v_gene: TRBV29-1
abundance: -
d_gene: -
CDR3aa: CSGSTGSSYNEQFF
CDR3nt: TGCAGCGGCAGTACAGGGAGCTCCTACAATGAGCAGTTCTTC

j_gene: TRBJ2-1
v_gene: TRBV5-1
abundance: -
d_gene: -
CDR3aa: CASSFPEPNEQFF
CDR3nt: TGCGCCAGCAGCTTCCCAGAACCGAATGAGCAGTTCTTC

j_gene: TRBJ1-2
v_gene: TRBV6-5
abundance: -
d_gene: TRBD1
CDR3aa: CASSPGPTGNGYTF
CDR3nt: TGTGCCAGCAGTCCCGGCCCGACAGGGAATGGCTACACCTTC

j_gene: TRBJ1-5
v_gene: TRBV2
abundance: -
d_gene: -
CDR3aa: CASKLDSDGNQPQHF
CDR3nt: TGTGCCAGCAAACTGGACAGTGACGGCAATCAGCCCCAGCATTTT

j_gene: TRBJ2-1
v_gene: TRBV4-1
abundance: -
d_gene: TRBD2
CDR3aa: CASSLLAGQHISSYNEQFF
CDR3nt: TGCGCCAGCAGCCTCCTAGCGGGGCAACATATCAGCTCCTACAATGAGCAGTTCTTC

j_gene: TRBJ2-6
v_gene: TRBV5-5
abundance: -
d_gene: -
CDR3aa: CASILVGLGANVLTF
CDR3nt: TGTGCCAGCATCCTAGTGGGGCTTGGGGCCAACGTCCTGACTTTC

j_gene: TRBJ2-1
v_gene: TRBV28
abundance: -
d_gene: TRBD2
CDR3aa: CASSPPGLAGDEQFF
CDR3nt: TGTGCCAGCAGTCCCCCGGGACTAGCGGGGGATGAGCAGTTCTTC

j_gene: TRBJ1-3
v_gene: TRBV4-1
abundance: -
d_gene: -
CDR3aa: CASSQYGLSGNTIYF
CDR3nt: TGCGCCAGCAGCCAATATGGACTTTCTGGAAACACCATATATTTT

j_gene: TRBJ1-6
v_gene: TRBV4-2
abundance: -
d_gene: TRBD1
CDR3aa: CASSRDRVSPLHF
CDR3nt: TGTGCCAGCAGCCGAGACAGGGTATCACCCCTCCACTTT

j_gene: TRBJ2-3
v_gene: TRBV29-1
abundance: -
d_gene: TRBD2
CDR3aa: CSVRRGVGGDTQYF
CDR3nt: TGCAGCGTCCGACGGGGGGTGGGTGGAGATACGCAGTATTTT

j_gene: TRBJ1-2
v_gene: TRBV7-9
abundance: -
d_gene: -
CDR3aa: CASTQDSKINYGYTF
CDR3nt: TGTGCCAGCACCCAAGACAGCAAAATCAACTATGGCTACACCTTC

j_gene: TRBJ1-4
v_gene: TRBV7-8
abundance: many
d_gene: TRBD1
CDR3aa: CASSLADRGGEKLFF
CDR3nt: TGTGCCAGCAGCTTAGCAGACAGGGGGGGCGAAAAACTGTTTTTT

j_gene: TRBJ2-1
v_gene: TRBV5-1
abundance: -
d_gene: TRBD2
CDR3aa: CASSLRRGEYNEQFF
CDR3nt: TGCGCCAGCAGCTTGCGGCGGGGGGAATACAATGAGCAGTTCTTC

j_gene: TRBJ2-6
v_gene: TRBV9
abundance: -
d_gene: TRBD2
CDR3aa: CASSVFVGGTSSGANVLTF
CDR3nt: TGTGCCAGCAGCGTATTTGTCGGAGGGACTAGCTCTGGGGCCAACGTCCTGACTTTC

j_gene: TRBJ1-1
v_gene: TRBV2
abundance: few
d_gene: -
CDR3aa: CASGGVNTEAFF
CDR3nt: TGTGCCTCCGGGGGAGTGAACACTGAAGCTTTCTTT

j_gene: TRBJ2-3
v_gene: TRBV6-5
abundance: -
d_gene: -
CDR3aa: CASRRGLEHQDTQYF
CDR3nt: TGTGCCAGCAGAAGGGGCCTCGAGCACCAAGATACGCAGTATTTT

j_gene: TRBJ2-1
v_gene: TRBV2
abundance: -
d_gene: -
CDR3aa: CASSSRVIGNEQFF
CDR3nt: TGTGCCAGCAGCTCGAGGGTTATTGGAAATGAGCAGTTCTTC

j_gene: TRBJ2-5
v_gene: TRBV5-6
abundance: -
d_gene: TRBD1
CDR3aa: CASSLGGTGGRLKETQYF
CDR3nt: TGTGCCAGCAGCTTGGGGGGGACAGGGGGCCGCTTGAAGGAGACCCAGTACTTC

j_gene: TRBJ1-5
v_gene: TRBV2
abundance: few
d_gene: -
CDR3aa: CASSVRALGPTQHF
CDR3nt: TGTGCCAGCAGTGTTCGAGCTCTAGGTCCGACCCAGCATTTT

j_gene: TRBJ1-6
v_gene: TRBV7-2
abundance: -
d_gene: TRBD1
CDR3aa: CASSRTPQGASNSPLHF
CDR3nt: TGTGCCAGCAGTCGAACCCCACAGGGGGCCTCTAATTCACCCCTCCACTTT

j_gene: TRBJ2-5
v_gene: TRBV2
abundance: -
d_gene: TRBD2
CDR3aa: CASSARTSEKETQYF
CDR3nt: TGTGCCAGCAGTGCGCGGACTAGCGAAAAAGAGACCCAGTACTTC

j_gene: TRBJ1-4
v_gene: TRBV14
abundance: -
d_gene: TRBD1
CDR3aa: CASSQGTVTARKLFF
CDR3nt: TGTGCCAGCAGCCAGGGGACAGTCACAGCGCGGAAACTGTTTTTT

j_gene: TRBJ2-3
v_gene: TRBV27
abundance: -
d_gene: -
CDR3aa: CASSDQDGVTDTQYF
CDR3nt: TGTGCCAGCAGTGATCAGGACGGGGTCACAGATACGCAGTATTTT

j_gene: TRBJ1-2
v_gene: TRBV18
abundance: -
d_gene: TRBD1
CDR3aa: CASSPTGQPANYGYTF
CDR3nt: TGTGCCAGCTCACCAACGGGACAGCCAGCTAACTATGGCTACACCTTC

j_gene: TRBJ2-7
v_gene: TRBV5-4
abundance: -
d_gene: -
CDR3aa: CASSLGQDLSYEQYF
CDR3nt: TGTGCCAGCAGCTTGGGACAGGACCTCTCCTACGAGCAGTACTTC

j_gene: TRBJ2-3
v_gene: TRBV9
abundance: many
d_gene: -
CDR3aa: CASSVAPSTTDTQYF
CDR3nt: TGTGCCAGCAGCGTAGCCCCGAGCACCACAGATACGCAGTATTTT

j_gene: TRBJ2-3
v_gene: TRBV12-3/TRBV12-4
abundance: -
d_gene: -
CDR3aa: CAGAPSTDTQYF
CDR3nt: TGTGCGGGGGCCCCTAGCACAGATACGCAGTATTTT

j_gene: TRBJ1-2
v_gene: TRBV2
abundance: once
d_gene: TRBD1
CDR3aa: CANRDRAHGYTF
CDR3nt: TGTGCCAACCGGGACAGGGCCCATGGCTACACCTTC

j_gene: TRBJ2-7
v_gene: TRBV10-1
abundance: few
d_gene: TRBD1
CDR3aa: CASSPGQGGLEQYF
CDR3nt: TGCGCCAGTAGTCCGGGACAGGGAGGGTTGGAGCAGTACTTC

j_gene: TRBJ1-6
v_gene: TRBV19
abundance: -
d_gene: -
CDR3aa: CASSNDRDSPLHF
CDR3nt: TGTGCCAGTAGTAACGACAGAGATTCACCCCTCCACTTT

j_gene: TRBJ1-1
v_gene: TRBV10-2
abundance: -
d_gene: -
CDR3aa: CASDSPGYTNTEAFF
CDR3nt: TGCGCCAGCGATTCCCCAGGGTACACGAACACTGAAGCTTTCTTT

j_gene: TRBJ1-1
v_gene: TRBV7-9
abundance: -
d_gene: -
CDR3aa: CASSSDSDTEAFF
CDR3nt: TGTGCCAGCTCATCGGACAGTGACACTGAAGCTTTCTTT

j_gene: TRBJ1-2
v_gene: TRBV5-1
abundance: -
d_gene: TRBD1
CDR3aa: CASSFRTGNNYGYTF
CDR3nt: TGCGCCAGCAGCTTCAGGACAGGGAATAACTATGGCTACACCTTC

j_gene: TRBJ1-1
v_gene: TRBV27
abundance: many
d_gene: -
CDR3aa: CASSPRVNTEAFF
CDR3nt: TGTGCCAGCAGTCCCAGGGTGAACACTGAAGCTTTCTTT

j_gene: TRBJ2-1
v_gene: TRBV5-1
abundance: -
d_gene: TRBD1
CDR3aa: CASSLAHRGNEQFF
CDR3nt: TGCGCCAGCAGCTTGGCGCACAGGGGGAATGAGCAGTTCTTC

j_gene: TRBJ1-2
v_gene: TRBV6-5
abundance: -
d_gene: -
CDR3aa: CASSHSRDIGYGYTF
CDR3nt: TGTGCCAGCAGTCACAGCCGGGACATAGGGTATGGCTACACCTTC